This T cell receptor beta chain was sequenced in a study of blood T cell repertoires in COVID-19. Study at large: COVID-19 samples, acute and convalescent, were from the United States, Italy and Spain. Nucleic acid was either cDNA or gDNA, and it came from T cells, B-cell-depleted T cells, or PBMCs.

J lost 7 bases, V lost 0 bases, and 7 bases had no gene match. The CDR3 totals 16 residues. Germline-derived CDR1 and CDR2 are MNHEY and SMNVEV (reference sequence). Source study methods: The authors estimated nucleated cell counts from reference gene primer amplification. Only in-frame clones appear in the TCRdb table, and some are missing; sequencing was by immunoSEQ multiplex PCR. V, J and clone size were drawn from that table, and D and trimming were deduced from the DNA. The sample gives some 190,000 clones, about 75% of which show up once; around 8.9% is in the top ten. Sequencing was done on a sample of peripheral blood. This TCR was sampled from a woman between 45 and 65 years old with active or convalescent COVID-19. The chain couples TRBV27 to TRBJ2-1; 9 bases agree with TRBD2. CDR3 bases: TGTGCCAGCAGTTTATCGTGGCTAGCGGGACGGAATGAGCAGTTCTTC. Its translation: CASSLSWLAGRNEQFF.